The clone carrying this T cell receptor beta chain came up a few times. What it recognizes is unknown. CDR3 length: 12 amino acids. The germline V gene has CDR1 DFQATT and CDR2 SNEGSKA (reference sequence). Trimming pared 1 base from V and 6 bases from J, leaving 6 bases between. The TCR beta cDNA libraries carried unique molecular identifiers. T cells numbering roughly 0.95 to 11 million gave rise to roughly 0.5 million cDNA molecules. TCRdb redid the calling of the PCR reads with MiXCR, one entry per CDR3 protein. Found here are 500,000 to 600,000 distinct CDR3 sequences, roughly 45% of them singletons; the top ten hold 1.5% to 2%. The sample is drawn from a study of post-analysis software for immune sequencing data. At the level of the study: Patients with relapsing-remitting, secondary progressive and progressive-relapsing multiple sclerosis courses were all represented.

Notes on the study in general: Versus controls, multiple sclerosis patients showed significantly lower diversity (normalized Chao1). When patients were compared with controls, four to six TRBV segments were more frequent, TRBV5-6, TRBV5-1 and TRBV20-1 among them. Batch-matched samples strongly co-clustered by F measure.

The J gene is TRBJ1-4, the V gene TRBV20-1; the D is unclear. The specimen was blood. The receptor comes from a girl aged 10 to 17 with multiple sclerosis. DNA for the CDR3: TGCAGTGCTAGAGTTAGGGATGAAAAACTGTTTTTT. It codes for CSARVRDEKLFF.